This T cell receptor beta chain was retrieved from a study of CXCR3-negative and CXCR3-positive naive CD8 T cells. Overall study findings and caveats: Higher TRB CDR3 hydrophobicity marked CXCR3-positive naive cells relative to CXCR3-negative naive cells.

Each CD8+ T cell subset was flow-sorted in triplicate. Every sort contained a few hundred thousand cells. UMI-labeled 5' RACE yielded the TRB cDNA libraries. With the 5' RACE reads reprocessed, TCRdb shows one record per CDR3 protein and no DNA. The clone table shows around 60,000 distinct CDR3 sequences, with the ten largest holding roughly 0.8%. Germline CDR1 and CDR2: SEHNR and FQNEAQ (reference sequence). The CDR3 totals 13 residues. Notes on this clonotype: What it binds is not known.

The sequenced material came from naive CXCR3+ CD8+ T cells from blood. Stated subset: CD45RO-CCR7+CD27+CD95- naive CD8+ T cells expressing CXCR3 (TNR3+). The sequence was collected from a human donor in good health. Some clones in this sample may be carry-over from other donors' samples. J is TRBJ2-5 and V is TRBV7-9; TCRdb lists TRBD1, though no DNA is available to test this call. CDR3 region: CASSQAGDKTQYF.